This T cell receptor beta chain comes out of a study of T cells in Graves' hyperthyroidism and ophthalmopathy. Study-wide results and limits: A model using 13 V-J features told ophthalmopathy apart from stable hyperthyroidism. Most thyroid clonotypes with frequency above 0.001 were detected in blood.

Germline assignment: CDR1 MNHEY and CDR2 SVGAGI. Trimming removed 0 bases at V and 2 bases at J, with 10 bases between. This CDR3 comprises 15 residues. Regions amplified from RNA transcripts were the TCR beta CDR3 regions. The TCR CDR3 first-round RT-PCR relied on the HTBI primer set. TCRdb reprocessed the multiplex PCR reads with MiXCR, giving one entry per CDR3 protein. The repertoire includes about 700,000 distinct CDR3 sequences, less than 15% of them detected once, and roughly 10% sits in the top ten. In regard to this clonotype: The target antigen is unknown.

The specimen sequenced was blood. This receptor was identified in a woman younger than 30 with Graves' hyperthyroidism. The chain uses TRBV6-5 and TRBJ1-2; weak D call: TRBD1 (6 bases). CDR3 in amino acids: CASSYSVQGNYGYTF. CDR3 DNA sequence: TGTGCCAGCAGTTACTCGGTCCAGGGGAACTATGGCTACACCTTC.